A selection of T cell receptor beta chains follows, all from one sample in a study of response to subunit inactivated influenza vaccine. From the RT-PCR reads, TCRdb called clonotypes with MiXCR, one entry per CDR3 protein. Counted here are approximately 480,000 distinct CDR3 sequences, around 9.9% occurring once; the ten biggest clones make up approximately 12%. Sequencing used PBMCs from blood, obtained 45 days after vaccination. Receptors were obtained from a man between 50 and 59 years old who received an inactivated influenza vaccine. Each CDR3 is given with its conserved first and last residue. The order of the fields is CDR3 DNA, CDR3 protein, D gene, clone size, V gene, J gene. D genes are given only for firm matches. A row's size may be missing; if present it is once, few, many or a size class.

DNA: TGTGCCAGCAGCAGGGATTCGGGGAACAATCAGCCCCAGCATTTT
CDR3: CASSRDSGNNQPQHF
D: NA
size: NA
V: TRBV7-2
J: TRBJ1-5

DNA: TGCAGTGCTAGAGATTCACTAGCGGGCACAGATACGCAGTATTTT
CDR3: CSARDSLAGTDTQYF
D: TRBD2
size: few
V: TRBV20-1
J: TRBJ2-3

DNA: TGTGCCAGCAGTTACTTGGGGGCGGGCACTGAAGCTTTCTTT
CDR3: CASSYLGAGTEAFF
D: NA
size: many
V: TRBV6-5
J: TRBJ1-1

DNA: TGTGCCAGCAGCCCTGGGGGCGGGAGTCTGTACGAGCAGTACTTC
CDR3: CASSPGGGSLYEQYF
D: NA
size: few
V: TRBV7-9
J: TRBJ2-7

DNA: TGTGCCACCAGCGCCGCCGGAGGTACCCCCTACGAGCAGTACTTC
CDR3: CATSAAGGTPYEQYF
D: NA
size: NA
V: TRBV24-1
J: TRBJ2-7

DNA: TGTGCCAGCAGTCCCGGGACCTCGGCAGCTTTCTTT
CDR3: CASSPGTSAAFF
D: NA
size: many
V: TRBV12-3/TRBV12-4
J: TRBJ1-1

DNA: TGTGCCAGCAGTTACTCGGGGACTAGAGGCAATGAGCAGTTCTTC
CDR3: CASSYSGTRGNEQFF
D: TRBD2
size: NA
V: TRBV6-5
J: TRBJ2-1

DNA: TGTGCCAGCAGCCCCCGCCCGGGGGATGAGCAGTTCTTC
CDR3: CASSPRPGDEQFF
D: NA
size: NA
V: TRBV7-2
J: TRBJ2-1

DNA: TGTGCCAGCAGTTTGATGGCAGAGACCCAGTACTTC
CDR3: CASSLMAETQYF
D: NA
size: few
V: TRBV6-2/TRBV6-3
J: TRBJ2-5

DNA: TGTGCCTGGAGTGCCGAAGTGAGGGGCGAGCAGTACTTC
CDR3: CAWSAEVRGEQYF
D: NA
size: few
V: TRBV30
J: TRBJ2-7

DNA: TGCAGTGCTAGAAGAGGGAGGAACTACGAGCAGTACTTC
CDR3: CSARRGRNYEQYF
D: NA
size: many
V: TRBV20-1
J: TRBJ2-7

DNA: TGTGCCACCAGCAGTTCGGGCCCGGGGGAAAAACTGTTTTTT
CDR3: CATSSSGPGEKLFF
D: NA
size: NA
V: TRBV15
J: TRBJ1-4